The 17 T cell receptor beta chains reported below all come from one sample, sequenced in a study of STAT5B mutations in CD4+ large granular lymphocyte leukemia. The protocol was immunoSEQ multiplex PCR, while the TCRdb copy is restricted to in-frame clones and leaves out a portion. Here the sample spans 1,400 or so clones, roughly 78% being singletons. The sequenced material came from PBMCs. The receptors stem from a man between 65 and 85 years old with CD4+ T-cell large granular lymphocyte leukemia.

The chain recombines TRBV27 with TRBJ2-2; no definite D call. CDR3 length: 13 amino acids. Germline V CDR1 and CDR2: MNHEY, SMNVEV (reference sequence). Trimming took 1 base from V and 4 from J, leaving 4 bases between them. CDR3 in amino acids: CASSLLGTGELFF. CDR3 sequence (DNA): TGTGCCAGCAGTTTATTGGGCACCGGGGAGCTGTTTTTT.

V is TRBV27 and J is TRBJ1-3, with 9 nucleotides matching TRBD1. There are 16 residues in the CDR3. Germline V gives CDR1 MNHEY, CDR2 SMNVEV (reference sequence). V lost 0 bases and J lost 3; bases outside the gene matches: 3. The CDR3 DNA reads as TGTGCCAGCAGTTTATCGGGACAGGGTTTTGGAAACACCATATATTTT. Amino acid sequence: CASSLSGQGFGNTIYF.

The chain carries TRBV4-3 and TRBJ2-1; no clear D. Germline V gene data show CDR1 as LGHNA and CDR2 as YSLEER. V was trimmed by 0 bases and J by 0 bases, leaving 12 bases between them. The CDR3 has 17 residues. The CDR3 coding sequence is TGCGCCAGCAGCCAAGATTTGTCGGTTAGCTCCTACAATGAGCAGTTCTTC. It specifies CASSQDLSVSSYNEQFF.

This rearrangement joins TRBV5-4 to TRBJ2-1; D gene uncertain. The V gene's germline CDR1 is SGHNT and CDR2 YYREEE (reference sequence). The V end lost 3 bases, the J end lost 9 bases, and 10 bases lay between the germline ends. This CDR3 has 12 amino acids. The CDR3 region is CASSSAEAEQFF. The CDR3 nucleotides read TGTGCCAGCAGCTCAGCAGAGGCTGAGCAGTTCTTC.

This clone was counted once. The V call is TRBV6-5, the J call TRBJ2-2; a possible D gene is TRBD2 (6 bases). The CDR3 is made up of 14 amino acids. V lost 6 bases to trimming and J lost 4 bases, with 12 bases between them. Germline V CDR1 and CDR2: MNHEY, SVGAGI. In nucleotides, the CDR3 is TGTGCCAGCAGGCCGGGAGTTGGCACCGGGGAGCTGTTTTTT. Amino acids: CASRPGVGTGELFF.

This clone occurred a few times. This chain uses TRBV6-1 with TRBJ1-2, with D perhaps matching TRBD1 (5 bases). V dropped 7 bases and J dropped 0 bases, with 9 bases sitting between them. The CDR3 loop spans 13 amino acids. CDR1 is MNHNS, CDR2 SASEGT, per germline. The CDR3 is CASIRETNYGYTF. The CDR3 nucleotides read TGTGCCAGCATCAGGGAAACTAACTATGGCTACACCTTC.

The chain carries TRBV4-2 and TRBJ2-3; D is possibly TRBD2 (6 bases). CDR3 length: 18 amino acids. Trimming removed 1 base at V and 0 bases at J, with 17 bases between. Germline V lookup: CDR1 LGHNA, CDR2 YNFKEQ. The CDR3 reads CASSQGPPGVTSTDTQYF. CDR3 DNA sequence: TGTGCCAGCAGCCAAGGACCCCCGGGGGTTACTAGCACAGATACGCAGTATTTT.

The chain has TRBV7-9 and TRBJ2-7; tentatively, D is TRBD1 or TRBD2 (5 bases each). The V end lost 5 bases, the J end lost 4 bases, and 12 bases lay between the germline ends. This CDR3 has 13 amino acids. Germline assignment: CDR1 SEHNR and CDR2 FQNEAQ (reference sequence). The CDR3 nucleotides read TGTGCCAGCAGCCGAGGGGCCGCTTACGAGCAGTACGTC. Its protein product is CASSRGAAYEQYV.

This chain joins TRBV14 and TRBJ2-2; TRBD1 is a possible D gene (6 bases). The CDR3 runs to 13 residues. V gave up 4 bases and J gave up 7 bases, with 10 bases separating them. Germline values: CDR1 SGHDN, CDR2 FVKESK. The CDR3 bases are TGTGCCAGCAGCCCACAGGGCATCGGGGAGCTGTTTTTT. Translation: CASSPQGIGELFF. Full variable domain (outside the CDR3, taken from reference TRBV14 and TRBJ2-2): EAGVTQFPSHSVIEKGQTVTLRCDPISGHDNLYWYRRVMGKEIKFLLHFVKESKQDESGMPNNRFLAERTGGTYSTLKVQPAELEDSGVYFCASSPQGIGELFFGEGSRLTVL.

The chain combines TRBV11-3 with TRBJ1-4; TRBD1 matches at 7 bases. The length of the CDR3 is 14 residues. Per germline, CDR1 SGHNT and CDR2 YENEEA. J was trimmed by 10 bases and V by 3 bases; bases with no gene match: 8. CDR3 bases: TGTGCCAGCAGCTTTAGAGGGGGCGAAGGAAAACTGTTTTTT. Translation gives CASSFRGGEGKLFF.

V usage is TRBV5-4 and J usage is TRBJ2-5; D might be TRBD1 or TRBD2, each matching 6 bases. V lost 0 bases, J lost 6 bases, and 12 bases lay in between. CDR3 length equals 14 residues. Per the germline V gene, CDR1 is SGHNT and CDR2 is YYREEE (reference sequence). This chain's CDR3 is CASSLVGGAQTQYF. CDR3 bases: TGTGCCAGCAGCTTGGTGGGGGGCGCGCAGACCCAGTACTTC.

This chain uses TRBV19 with TRBJ1-2; D is ambiguous. Germline V gives CDR1 LNHDA, CDR2 SQIVND (reference sequence). The V gene lost 5 bases and the J gene lost 3 bases, with 22 bases spanning the gap. The CDR3 has 17 amino acids. The CDR3: CASSSQGGGPSDYGYTF. CDR3 sequence (DNA): TGTGCCAGTAGTTCCCAAGGCGGAGGGCCCTCGGACTATGGCTACACCTTC.

This clone was detected only a few times. The V call is TRBV6-1, the J call TRBJ1-2, with D unclear. V gave up 5 bases and J gave up 0 bases, with 7 bases separating them. Germline V gene lookup returns CDR1 MNHNS and CDR2 SASEGT. CDR3 length: 13 amino acids. Here the CDR3 DNA reads TGTGCCAGCAGTTATTCCACTAACTATGGCTACACCTTC. Translation: CASSYSTNYGYTF.

This chain joins TRBV20-1 and TRBJ1-2; 9 nucleotides agree with TRBD1. CDR3 size: 10 residues. The germline V gene encodes CDR1 DFQATT and CDR2 SNEGSKA (reference sequence). The CDR3 bases are TGCGGGACAGGGTCCTATGGCTACACCTTC. Its translation: CGTGSYGYTF.

The CDR3 region is CASSPSGGSTDTQYF. The CDR3 DNA follows: TGTGCCAGCAGCCCTAGCGGGGGTAGCACAGATACGCAGTATTTT. The chain is built from TRBV7-9 and TRBJ2-3, with 10 bases aligning to TRBD2. The germline V gene has CDR1 SEHNR and CDR2 FQNEAQ (reference sequence). CDR3 length equals 15 residues. With 5 bases clipped from V and 0 bases from J, the junction kept 2 bases outside the gene matches.

The J gene is TRBJ2-7, the V gene TRBV5-5; 8 positions agree with TRBD2. The length of the CDR3 is 15 residues. V lost 4 bases, J lost 1 base, and 7 bases stayed unmatched. Germline V lookup: CDR1 SGHKS, CDR2 YYEKEE (reference sequence). Here the CDR3 reads CASSRSGVGSYEQYV. The CDR3, as DNA: TGTGCCAGCAGCCGTAGCGGGGTAGGGTCCTACGAGCAGTACGTC.

CDR3 DNA sequence: TGTGCCAGCAGCTTCGTAGCGGGAGCTAGGGATGAGCAGTTCTTC. Amino acid sequence: CASSFVAGARDEQFF. This chain connects TRBV7-2 to TRBJ2-1, with 9 bases matching TRBD2. The junction had 8 bases not matched to a gene; V was cut back by 3 bases and J by 8 bases. The CDR3 runs 15 residues. In germline, CDR1 is SGHTA, CDR2 FQGNSA.